The T cell receptor (beta chain) under discussion was sequenced for a study of T-cell memory formation after mild COVID-19. General study findings and limits: A balance of CD4 and CD8 characterized clones contracting day 15 to 85, whereas later expanders leaned CD4+. Prior to infection, memory already included some responding clones, suggesting cross-reactive memory joined.

TCR alpha and TCR beta cDNA libraries carrying sample barcodes and UMIs were produced by 5'RACE using constant-segment primers. One entry per CDR3 protein, called by TCRdb with MiXCR from the 5' RACE reads. The sample has roughly 600,000 distinct CDR3 sequences; roughly 17% are singletons. V was trimmed by 6 bases and J by 4 bases, leaving 10 bases between them. Germline CDR1 and CDR2: MNHNY and SVGAGI (reference sequence). CDR3 size: 13 residues. This clonotype has only a few counts. Its cognate antigen is unknown. The chain employs TRBV6-6 and TRBJ2-4, with no clear D. The clonotype was recovered from an adult woman who had mild COVID-19 (a few samples of this study predate the infection). Cell type and time point are not known. Sequencing used PBMCs or a T cell subset sorted from them (not recorded which). The CDR3 is CASSRGSKNIQYF. The CDR3 DNA follows: TGTGCCAGCAGCCGAGGATCGAAAAACATTCAGTACTTC.